A single sample gave rise to the 8 T cell receptor beta chains below, sequenced in a study of T cell changes during pregnancy in multiple sclerosis. Sequencing used immunoSEQ multiplex PCR; TCRdb keeps in-frame clones, though not all of them. The top ten clones hold 4.3% of a sample with tens of thousands of clones, over 75% of them seen once. Sample: CD8+ T cells from peripheral blood mononuclear cells, taken in the second trimester of pregnancy. The receptors here all came from a female donor with multiple sclerosis, enrolled in a pregnancy study.

The chain joins TRBV5-4 to TRBJ2-1; weak D call: TRBD2 (5 bases). Germline CDR1 reads SGHNT; CDR2 reads YYREEE (reference sequence). There are 14 residues in the CDR3. V gave up 1 base and J gave up 5 bases, with 10 bases separating them. The CDR3 loop reads CASSLRTRNNEQFF. As DNA, the CDR3 is TGTGCCAGCAGCTTGCGTACTAGAAACAATGAGCAGTTCTTC. The full variable domain, in which reference TRBV5-4 and TRBJ2-1 provide the parts outside the CDR3, is ETGVTQSPTHLIKTRGQQVTLRCSSQSGHNTVSWYQQALGQGPQFIFQYYREEENGRGNFPPRFSGLQFPNYSSELNVNALELDDSALYLCASSLRTRNNEQFFGPGTRLTVL.

This sequence joins TRBV11-2 and TRBJ1-1; 7 bases line up with TRBD1. The CDR3 totals 16 residues. Trimming removed 1 base from V and 1 base from J; junction bases left unmatched: 6. Per germline, CDR1 SGHAT and CDR2 FQNNGV. CDR3 sequence reads: CASSLADRRGNTEAFF. In nucleotides, the CDR3 is TGTGCCAGCAGCTTAGCGGACAGGCGAGGGAACACTGAAGCTTTCTTT.

The chain employs TRBV6-5 and TRBJ2-1; 8 bases line up with TRBD2. V was clipped by 6 bases and J by 0 bases; unmatched bases: 4. This CDR3 has 15 residues. Per germline, CDR1 MNHEY and CDR2 SVGAGI. CDR3 nucleotide sequence: TGTGCCAGCAGCCCACTAGCGGCCTCCTACAATGAGCAGTTCTTC. Translated: CASSPLAASYNEQFF.

The CDR3, as DNA: TGTGCCAGCAGCCCCCCAGGACTAGCCTACGAGCAGTACTTC. Amino acid sequence: CASSPPGLAYEQYF. The V and J genes are TRBV13 and TRBJ2-7, with 7 bases lining up with TRBD2. Trimming removed 5 bases from V and 2 bases from J; junction bases left unmatched: 6. There are 14 residues in the CDR3. Germline-derived CDR1 and CDR2 are PRHDT and FYEKMQ (reference sequence).

CDR3 protein: CASSEGQDNSPLHF. The CDR3 DNA follows: TGTGCCAGCAGTGAGGGACAGGACAATTCACCCCTCCACTTT. The chain couples TRBV6-1 to TRBJ1-6; 8 bases are a match to TRBD1. The CDR3 is made up of 14 amino acids. Germline loops: CDR1 MNHNS, CDR2 SASEGT. Trimming at V came to 3 bases and at J to 7 bases, leaving 2 bases not matched to a gene.

The chain carries TRBV19 and TRBJ2-7, with TRBD1 matching 9 bases. This CDR3 region has 15 residues. Germline CDR1 LNHDA, CDR2 SQIVND (reference sequence). V lost 6 bases and J lost 1; bases outside the gene matches: 7. Written as DNA, the CDR3 is TGTGCCAGTAGCCACGGACAGGGGCCGTCCTACGAGCAGTACTTC. Encoded protein: CASSHGQGPSYEQYF.

The chain uses TRBV9 and TRBJ2-7, with TRBD2 identical over 12 bases. Trimming cost V 2 bases and J 2 bases; bases outside gene matches: 2. The CDR3 is made up of 15 amino acids. Germline V gene lookup returns CDR1 SGDLS and CDR2 YYNGEE. DNA of the CDR3: TGTGCCAGCAGCGTCCTAGCGGGAGGGCCCTACGAGCAGTACTTC. Its protein product is CASSVLAGGPYEQYF.

This rearrangement joins TRBV4-3 to TRBJ2-6; D may be TRBD1 (7 bases). Germline V gene data show CDR1 as LGHNA and CDR2 as YSLEER. The CDR3 length is 21 residues. V gave up 3 bases and J gave up 1 base, with 25 bases separating them. CDR3 DNA sequence: TGCGCCAGCAGCCACGGGTGGGGGACAGCGGGTGTGGAGTCTGGGGCCAACGTCCTGACTTTC. Translating gives CASSHGWGTAGVESGANVLTF.